This note documents a single T cell receptor (beta chain) sequence. Antigen unknown. RNA transcripts yielded amplified TCR beta CDR3 regions. Initially, a first-round RT-PCR of the TCR CDR3 employed the HTBI primer set. TCRdb reprocessed the multiplex PCR reads with MiXCR, giving one entry per CDR3 protein. Found here are hundreds of thousands of distinct CDR3 sequences, approximately 15% of them singletons; the top ten hold around 3.5%. The sample originates from a study of T cells in Graves' hyperthyroidism and ophthalmopathy. Study results and caveats: A 13 V-J signature model discriminated ophthalmopathy versus stable hyperthyroidism.

The TCR was taken from a woman aged 40-49 years with Graves' ophthalmopathy. The sequenced material came from blood.

CDR3 sequence (DNA): TGCAGTGCTAGAGGCCCCCCGAACACTGAAGCTTTCTTT. Its translation: CSARGPPNTEAFF. This chain connects TRBV20-1 to TRBJ1-1; D call uncertain. Germline-derived CDR1 and CDR2 are DFQATT and SNEGSKA (reference sequence). Trimming stripped 1 base from V and 1 base from J, with 7 bases between. This CDR3 is 13 amino acids long.